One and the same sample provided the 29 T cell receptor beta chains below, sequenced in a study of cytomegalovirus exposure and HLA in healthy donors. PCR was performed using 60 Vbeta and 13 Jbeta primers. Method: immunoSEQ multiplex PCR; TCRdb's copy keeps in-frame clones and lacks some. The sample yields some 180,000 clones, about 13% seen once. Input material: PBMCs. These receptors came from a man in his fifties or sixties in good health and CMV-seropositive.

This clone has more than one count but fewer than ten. The CDR3 protein is CASSLGGGPYEQYF. Here the CDR3 DNA reads TGTGCCAGCAGCTTGGGCGGGGGGCCCTACGAGCAGTACTTC. The chain has TRBV7-2 and TRBJ2-7; 8 bases fit TRBD2. CDR1 and CDR2 (germline): SGHTA, FQGNSA. There are 14 residues in the CDR3. V lost 3 bases, J lost 2 bases, and 3 bases stayed unmatched.

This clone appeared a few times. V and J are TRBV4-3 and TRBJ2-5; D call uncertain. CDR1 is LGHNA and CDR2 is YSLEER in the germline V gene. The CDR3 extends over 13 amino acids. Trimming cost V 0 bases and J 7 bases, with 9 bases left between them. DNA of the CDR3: TGCGCCAGCAGCCAAGAACGAGCTGGGACCCAGTACTTC. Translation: CASSQERAGTQYF.

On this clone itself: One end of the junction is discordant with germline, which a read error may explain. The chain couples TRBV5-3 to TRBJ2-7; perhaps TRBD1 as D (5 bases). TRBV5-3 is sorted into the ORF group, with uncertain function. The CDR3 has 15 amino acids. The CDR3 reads CARSLGTPVPGPSGF. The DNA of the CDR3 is TGTGCCAGAAGCTTGGGGACACCGGTGCCGGGTCCCTCCGGGTTC.

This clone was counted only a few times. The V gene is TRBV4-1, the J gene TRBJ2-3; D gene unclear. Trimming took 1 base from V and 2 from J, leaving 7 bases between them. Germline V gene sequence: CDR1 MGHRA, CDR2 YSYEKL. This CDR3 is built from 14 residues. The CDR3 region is CASSQGSFTDTQYF. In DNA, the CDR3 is TGCGCCAGCAGCCAAGGGAGTTTCACAGATACGCAGTATTTT.

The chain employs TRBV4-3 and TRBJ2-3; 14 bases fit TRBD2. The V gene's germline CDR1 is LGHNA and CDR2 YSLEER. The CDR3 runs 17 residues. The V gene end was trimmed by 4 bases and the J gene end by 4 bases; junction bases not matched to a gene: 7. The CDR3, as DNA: TGCGCCAGCAGCCCTGTGCTGACTAGCGGGGGGGCAGATACGCAGTATTTT. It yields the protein CASSPVLTSGGADTQYF.

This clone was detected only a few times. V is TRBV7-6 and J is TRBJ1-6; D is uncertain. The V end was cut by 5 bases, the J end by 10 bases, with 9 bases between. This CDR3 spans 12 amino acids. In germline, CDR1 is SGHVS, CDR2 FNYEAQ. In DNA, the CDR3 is TGTGCCAGCAGCCACCTCGAGTCACCCCTCCACTTT. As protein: CASSHLESPLHF. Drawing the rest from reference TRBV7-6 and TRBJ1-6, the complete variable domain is GAGVSQSPRYKVTKRGQDVALRCDPISGHVSLYWYRQALGQGPEFLTYFNYEAQQDKSGLPNDRFSAERPEGSISTLTIQRTEQRDSAMYRCASSHLESPLHFGNGTRLTVT.

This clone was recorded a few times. The CDR3 DNA sequence: TGTGCCAGCAGCCAAAGGAGGTCGGATACGCAGTATTTT. It translates to CASSQRRSDTQYF. J is TRBJ2-3 and V is TRBV13, with a tentative D call TRBD2 (5 bases). Trimming shortened V by 5 bases and J by 6 bases, and 12 bases separated the two germline ends. CDR3 length: 13 residues. Germline lookup yields CDR1 PRHDT and CDR2 FYEKMQ (reference sequence). The entire variable domain, with the rest obtained from reference TRBV13 and TRBJ2-3, is as follows: AAGVIQSPRHLIKEKRETATLKCYPIPRHDTVYWYQQGPGQDPQFLISFYEKMQSDKGSIPDRFSAQQFSDYHSELNMSSLELGDSALYFCASSQRRSDTQYFGPGTRLTVL.

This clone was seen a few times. In nucleotides, the CDR3 is TGTGCCAGCAGTCGAGGTGAAGTCGCTTCACCCCTCCACTTT. Its translation is CASSRGEVASPLHF. V is TRBV6-6 and J is TRBJ1-6; D remains ambiguous. The CDR3 consists of 14 residues. V lost 5 bases and J 9 bases, leaving 14 bases between the germline ends. Germline V gives CDR1 MNHNY, CDR2 SVGAGI (reference sequence).

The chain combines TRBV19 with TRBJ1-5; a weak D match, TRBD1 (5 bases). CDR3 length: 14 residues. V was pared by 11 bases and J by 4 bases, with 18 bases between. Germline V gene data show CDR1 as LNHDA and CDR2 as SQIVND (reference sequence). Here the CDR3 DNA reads TGTGCCTCCGCCGGGACTGTTTCAAATCAGCCCCAGCATTTT. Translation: CASAGTVSNQPQHF.

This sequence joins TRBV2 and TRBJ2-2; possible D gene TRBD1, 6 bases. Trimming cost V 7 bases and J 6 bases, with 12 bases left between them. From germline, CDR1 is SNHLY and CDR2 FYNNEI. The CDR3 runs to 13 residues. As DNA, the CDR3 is TGTGCCAGCAAACCGGACAGCTCCGGGGAGCTGTTTTTT. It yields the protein CASKPDSSGELFF. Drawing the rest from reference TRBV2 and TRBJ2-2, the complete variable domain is EPEVTQTPSHQVTQMGQEVILRCVPISNHLYFYWYRQILGQKVEFLVSFYNNEISEKSEIFDDQFSVERPDGSNFTLKIRSTKLEDSAMYFCASKPDSSGELFFGEGSRLTVL.

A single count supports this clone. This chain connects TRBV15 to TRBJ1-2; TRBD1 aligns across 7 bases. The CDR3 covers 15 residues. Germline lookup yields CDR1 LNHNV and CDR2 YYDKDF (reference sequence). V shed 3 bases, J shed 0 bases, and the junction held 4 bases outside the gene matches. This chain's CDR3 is CATSRAGTANYGYTF. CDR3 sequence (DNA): TGTGCCACCAGCAGGGCCGGGACAGCTAACTATGGCTACACCTTC.

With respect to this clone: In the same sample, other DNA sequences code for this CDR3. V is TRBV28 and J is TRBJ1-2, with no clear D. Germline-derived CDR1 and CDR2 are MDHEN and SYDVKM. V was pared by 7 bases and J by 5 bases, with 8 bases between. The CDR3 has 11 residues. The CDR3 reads CASNSYYGYTF. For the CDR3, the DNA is TGTGCCAGCAACAGTTATTATGGCTACACCTTC.

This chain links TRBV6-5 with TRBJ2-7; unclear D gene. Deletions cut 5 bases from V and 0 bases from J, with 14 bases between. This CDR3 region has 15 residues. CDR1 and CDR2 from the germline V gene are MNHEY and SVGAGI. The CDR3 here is CASSRSDFSSYEQYF. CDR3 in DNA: TGTGCCAGCAGTCGTTCAGACTTCAGCTCCTACGAGCAGTACTTC.

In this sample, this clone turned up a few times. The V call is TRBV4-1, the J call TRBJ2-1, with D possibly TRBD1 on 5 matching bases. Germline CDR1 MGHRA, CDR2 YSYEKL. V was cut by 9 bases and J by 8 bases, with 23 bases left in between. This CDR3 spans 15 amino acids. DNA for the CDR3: TGCGCCAGGAGATGGTGGGGCTCTTCTCGGGATGAGCAGTTCTTC. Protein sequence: CARRWWGSSRDEQFF.

The CDR3 sequence is CASRKWEGTEAFF. CDR3 coding DNA: TGTGCCAGTAGAAAGTGGGAGGGCACTGAAGCTTTCTTT. The chain is built from TRBV19 and TRBJ1-1; D is uncertain. The CDR3 runs to 13 residues. The V end lost 6 bases, the J end lost 4 bases, and 12 bases lay between the germline ends. Per the germline V gene, CDR1 is LNHDA and CDR2 is SQIVND (reference sequence).

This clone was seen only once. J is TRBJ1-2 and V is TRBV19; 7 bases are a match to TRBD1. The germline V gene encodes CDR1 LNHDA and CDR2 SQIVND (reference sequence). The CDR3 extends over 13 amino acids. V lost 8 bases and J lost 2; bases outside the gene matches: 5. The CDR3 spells CASFPGGNYGYTF. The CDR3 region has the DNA TGTGCCAGTTTCCCAGGGGGAAACTATGGCTACACCTTC.

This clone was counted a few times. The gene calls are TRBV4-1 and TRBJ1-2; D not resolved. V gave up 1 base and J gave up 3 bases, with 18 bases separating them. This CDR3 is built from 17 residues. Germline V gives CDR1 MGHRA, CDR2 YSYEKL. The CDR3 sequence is CASSQGPAPETYYGYTF. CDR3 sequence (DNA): TGCGCCAGCAGCCAAGGTCCAGCCCCCGAGACATACTATGGCTACACCTTC.

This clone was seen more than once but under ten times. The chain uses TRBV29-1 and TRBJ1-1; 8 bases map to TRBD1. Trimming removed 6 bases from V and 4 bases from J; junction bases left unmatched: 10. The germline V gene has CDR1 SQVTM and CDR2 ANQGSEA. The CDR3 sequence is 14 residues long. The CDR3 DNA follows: TGCAGCGTAGTGACTGGACAGGGAGGCACTGAAGCTTTCTTT. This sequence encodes CSVVTGQGGTEAFF.

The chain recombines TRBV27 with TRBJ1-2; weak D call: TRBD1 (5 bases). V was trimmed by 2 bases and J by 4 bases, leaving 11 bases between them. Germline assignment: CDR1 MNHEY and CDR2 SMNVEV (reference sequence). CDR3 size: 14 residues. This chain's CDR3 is CASSLGTSGYGYTF. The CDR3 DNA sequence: TGTGCCAGCAGTTTAGGGACTTCGGGCTATGGCTACACCTTC.

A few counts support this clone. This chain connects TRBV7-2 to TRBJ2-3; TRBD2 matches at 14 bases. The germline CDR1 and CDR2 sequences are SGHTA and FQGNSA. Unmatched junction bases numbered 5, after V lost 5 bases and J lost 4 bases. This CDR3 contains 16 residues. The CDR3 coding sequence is TGTGCCAGCAGCCTGACTAGCGGGGGGGTTGCAGATACGCAGTATTTT. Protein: CASSLTSGGVADTQYF.

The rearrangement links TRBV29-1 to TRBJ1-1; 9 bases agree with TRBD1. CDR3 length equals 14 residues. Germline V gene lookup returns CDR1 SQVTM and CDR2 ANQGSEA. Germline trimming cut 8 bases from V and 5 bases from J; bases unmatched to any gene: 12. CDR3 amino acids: CSIYRGRIGTEAFF. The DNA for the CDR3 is TGCAGCATCTACAGGGGGCGAATAGGGACTGAAGCTTTCTTT.

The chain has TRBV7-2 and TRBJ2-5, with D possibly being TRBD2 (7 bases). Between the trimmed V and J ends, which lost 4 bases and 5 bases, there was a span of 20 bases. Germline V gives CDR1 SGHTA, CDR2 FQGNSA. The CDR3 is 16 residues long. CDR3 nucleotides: TGTGCCAGCAGCTCCTTCTCTGCGGGGGCGGGGGAGACCCAGTACTTC. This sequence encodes CASSSFSAGAGETQYF.

The CDR3 here is CASRDRIITEAFF. DNA for the CDR3: TGTGCCAGCAGGGACAGAATTATTACTGAAGCTTTCTTT. The gene calls are TRBV28 and TRBJ1-1; weak D call: TRBD1 (6 bases). The germline V gene has CDR1 MDHEN and CDR2 SYDVKM. This CDR3 is built from 13 residues. The germline V and J ends were trimmed by 6 bases and 5 bases, with 13 bases remaining between them.

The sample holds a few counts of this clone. CDR3 protein: CASSIGKGQGGPWAQHF. DNA for the CDR3: TGTGCCAGTAGTATAGGAAAAGGGCAGGGTGGGCCTTGGGCCCAGCATTTT. The chain joins TRBV19 to TRBJ1-5; D may be TRBD1 (5 bases). V shed 1 base and J shed 11 bases, with 24 bases lying between them. From germline, CDR1 is LNHDA and CDR2 SQIVND (reference sequence). The CDR3 has 17 amino acids. Full variable domain (remainder filled in from reference TRBV19 and TRBJ1-5): DGGITQSPKYLFRKEGQNVTLSCEQNLNHDAMYWYRQDPGQGLRLIYYSQIVNDFQKGDIAEGYSVSREKKESFPLTVTSAQKNPTAFYLCASSIGKGQGGPWAQHFGDGTRLSIL.

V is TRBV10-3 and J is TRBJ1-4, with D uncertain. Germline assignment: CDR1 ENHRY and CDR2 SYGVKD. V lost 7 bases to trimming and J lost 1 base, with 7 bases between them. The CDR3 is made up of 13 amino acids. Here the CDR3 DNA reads TGTGCCATCAAGGCAGGAACTAATGAAAAACTGTTTTTT. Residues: CAIKAGTNEKLFF.

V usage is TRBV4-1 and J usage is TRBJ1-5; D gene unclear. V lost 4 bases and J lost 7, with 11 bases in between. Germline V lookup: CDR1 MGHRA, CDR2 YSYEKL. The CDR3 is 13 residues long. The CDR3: CASSPRAQQPQHF. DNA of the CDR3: TGCGCCAGCAGCCCGCGGGCTCAGCAGCCCCAGCATTTT.

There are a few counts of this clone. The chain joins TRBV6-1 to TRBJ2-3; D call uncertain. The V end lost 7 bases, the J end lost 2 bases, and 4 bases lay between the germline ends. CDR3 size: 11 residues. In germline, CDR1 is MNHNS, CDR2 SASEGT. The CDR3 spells CASTVTDTQYF. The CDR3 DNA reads TGTGCCAGCACGGTCACAGATACGCAGTATTTT.

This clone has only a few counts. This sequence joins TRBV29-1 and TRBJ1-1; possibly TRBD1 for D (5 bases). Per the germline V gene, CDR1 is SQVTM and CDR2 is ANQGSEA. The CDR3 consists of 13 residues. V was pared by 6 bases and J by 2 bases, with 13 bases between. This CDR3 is CSVRTNSNTEAFF. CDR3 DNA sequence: TGCAGCGTGAGGACAAATAGTAACACTGAAGCTTTCTTT.

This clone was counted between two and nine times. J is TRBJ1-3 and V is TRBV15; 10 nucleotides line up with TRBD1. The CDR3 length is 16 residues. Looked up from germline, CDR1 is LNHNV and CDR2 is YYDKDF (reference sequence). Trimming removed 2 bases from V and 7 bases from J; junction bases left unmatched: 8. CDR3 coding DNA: TGTGCCACCAGCAGAACAACCCAGACAGGGGGCAACACCATATATTTT. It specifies CATSRTTQTGGNTIYF.